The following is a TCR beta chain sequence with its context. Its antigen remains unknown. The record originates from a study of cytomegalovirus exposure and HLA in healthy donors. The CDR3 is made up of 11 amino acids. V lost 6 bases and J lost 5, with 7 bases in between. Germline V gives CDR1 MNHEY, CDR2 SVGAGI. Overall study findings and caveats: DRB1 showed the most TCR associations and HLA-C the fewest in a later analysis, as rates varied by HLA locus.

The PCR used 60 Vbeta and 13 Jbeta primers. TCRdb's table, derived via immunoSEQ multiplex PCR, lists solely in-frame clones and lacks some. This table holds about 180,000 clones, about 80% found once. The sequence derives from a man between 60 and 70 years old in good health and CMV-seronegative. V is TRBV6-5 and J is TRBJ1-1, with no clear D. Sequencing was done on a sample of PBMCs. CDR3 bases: TGTGCCAGCAGCCTCTTTACTGAAGCTTTCTTT. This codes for CASSLFTEAFF.